Listed here are 23 T cell receptor delta chains from one sample, sequenced in a study of Vδ1+ human thymocytes. Study observations and caveats: Highly polyclonal TRG and TRD repertoires with Gaussian CDR3 length distributions appeared in thymus.

These receptors are not linked to any known antigen. RNA was extracted from the cells and then reverse transcribed. Multiplex PCR used pooled V-gene forward primers and a constant-region reverse primer to amplify CDR3s. TCRdb made new clone calls on the multiplex PCR reads using CATT. The sample carries some 55,000 delta-chain clones, approximately 15% recorded once. Specimen: Vdelta1+ gamma-delta thymocytes from the thymus. As for subset: FACS-sorted CD3+ TCRalphabeta- TCRVdelta1+ TCRVdelta2- thymocytes. These receptor sequences come from a boy under two years old who had congenital heart surgery.

This clone was observed a few times. This chain connects TRDV1 to TRDJ1; 10 positions match TRDD3. CDR1 is TSWWSYY and CDR2 is QGS in the germline V gene. This CDR3 has 21 amino acids. J gave up 3 bases and V 0 bases, and 19 bases lay outside the gene matches. The chain's CDR3 is CALGELTVLGDSFGIPDKLIF. As DNA, the CDR3 is TGTGCTCTTGGGGAACTCACCGTACTGGGGGATTCTTTTGGTATACCCGATAAACTCATCTTT.

The chain carries TRDV1 and TRDJ1, with D perhaps matching TRDD3 (5 bases). The ends were cut back, 4 bases at V and 0 bases at J, with 12 bases in the middle. From germline, CDR1 is TSWWSYY and CDR2 QGS. The CDR3 covers 15 residues. CDR3 amino acids: CALGAPIPDTDKLIF. The DNA for the CDR3 is TGTGCTCTTGGGGCCCCGATACCAGACACCGATAAACTCATCTTT.

This clone was seen a handful of times. J is TRDJ1 and V is TRDV1, with 13 nucleotides matching TRDD3. Trimming removed 1 base from V and 4 bases from J; junction bases left unmatched: 21. The germline CDR1 and CDR2 sequences are TSWWSYY and QGS. The CDR3 totals 22 residues. Here the CDR3 DNA reads TGTGCTCTTGGGGAACGAATCTCCTACGAACCTCGTACTGGGGGATACGTCGATAAACTCATCTTT. Protein sequence: CALGERISYEPRTGGYVDKLIF.

Notes on this clone: Other nucleotide sequences from this sample produce the same CDR3. The V call is TRDV1, the J call TRDJ1; D is undetermined. The ends were cut back, 2 bases at V and 4 bases at J, with 5 bases in the middle. This CDR3 has 12 amino acids. Germline values: CDR1 TSWWSYY, CDR2 QGS. CDR3 loop: CALGERVDKLIF. In DNA, the CDR3 is TGTGCTCTTGGGGAAAGGGTCGATAAACTCATCTTT.

The rearrangement joins TRDV1 to TRDJ1, with TRDD3 matching 10 bases. CDR1 is TSWWSYY, CDR2 QGS, per germline. Unmatched junction bases numbered 18, after V lost 3 bases and J lost 5 bases. The CDR3 totals 19 residues. CDR3 residues: CALGDLITTLLGDSDKLIF. The CDR3 bases are TGTGCTCTTGGGGACTTGATAACTACCCTACTGGGGGATTCTGATAAACTCATCTTT.

This clone was counted a few times. This chain connects TRDV1 to TRDJ1; 10 bases line up with TRDD3. The CDR3 loop spans 24 amino acids. Per the germline V gene, CDR1 is TSWWSYY and CDR2 is QGS. The V and J ends lost 1 base and 0 bases, in that order; junction bases with no gene match: 26. CDR3 protein: CALGEPPNLPYLGDREKYTDKLIF. The CDR3 DNA follows: TGTGCTCTTGGGGAACCCCCAAATCTTCCCTACCTGGGGGATAGGGAGAAGTACACCGATAAACTCATCTTT.

This clone was seen only a few times. The chain links TRDV1 to TRDJ1, with TRDD2 matching over 9 bases. Germline assignment: CDR1 TSWWSYY and CDR2 QGS. The CDR3 consists of 19 residues. The V segment lost 2 bases and the J segment 2 bases; nucleotides outside the gene matches: 15. This CDR3 reads CALGETFLQVGDSTDKLIF. CDR3 DNA sequence: TGTGCTCTTGGGGAAACCTTCCTACAGGTTGGGGATTCAACCGATAAACTCATCTTT.

The sample holds a few counts of this clone. The chain recombines TRDV1 with TRDJ1, with 8 bases lining up with TRDD3. Germline loops: CDR1 TSWWSYY, CDR2 QGS. The trim removed 5 bases at V and 5 bases at J, leaving 7 bases unmatched. The length of the CDR3 is 14 residues. CDR3 sequence reads: CALGKGYGQDKLIF. DNA for the CDR3: TGTGCTCTTGGGAAGGGATACGGGCAAGATAAACTCATCTTT.

The rearrangement links TRDV1 to TRDJ1; TRDD3 matches at 8 bases. The germline CDR1 and CDR2 sequences are TSWWSYY and QGS. CDR3 length: 20 residues. V was clipped by 0 bases and J by 0 bases; unmatched bases: 15. The CDR3 coding sequence is TGTGCTCTTGGGGAACTTCCTTCGACTATGTACTGGGGGTACACCGATAAACTCATCTTT. It is translated as CALGELPSTMYWGYTDKLIF.

The rearrangement uses TRDV1 and TRDJ1; TRDD2 might be the D (5 bases). Germline CDR1 reads TSWWSYY; CDR2 reads QGS. V shed 5 bases and J shed 0 bases, with 28 bases lying between them. The CDR3 extends over 20 amino acids. CDR3 sequence: CALGSLRVYLPLLYTDKLIF. CDR3 nucleotide sequence: TGTGCTCTTGGGTCCCTTCGAGTCTACTTACCCCTCCTGTACACCGATAAACTCATCTTT.

This chain links TRDV1 with TRDJ1; 12 bases match TRDD3. V gave up 1 base and J gave up 0 bases; unmatched junction bases: 12. Germline V gene sequence: CDR1 TSWWSYY, CDR2 QGS. This CDR3 region has 20 residues. CDR3 sequence reads: CALGEPHYPGGYGYTDKLIF. Here the CDR3 DNA reads TGTGCTCTTGGGGAACCACATTACCCTGGGGGATACGGGTACACCGATAAACTCATCTTT.

This clone was seen more than once but under ten times. The chain combines TRDV1 with TRDJ2, with D perhaps matching TRDD2 (5 bases). CDR1 and CDR2 (germline): TSWWSYY, QGS. V was cut by 2 bases and J by 5 bases, with 15 bases left in between. The CDR3 is 16 residues long. CDR3 coding DNA: TGTGCTCTTGGGGAAATAAGGATCTCCTATACAGCACAACTCTTCTTT. Amino acids: CALGEIRISYTAQLFF.

This clone showed up just a few times. The chain uses TRDV1 and TRDJ2; TRDD3 matches 10 bases. V shed 0 bases, J shed 4 bases, and the junction held 11 bases outside the gene matches. The CDR3 contains 19 residues. Germline assignment: CDR1 TSWWSYY and CDR2 QGS. For the CDR3, the DNA is TGTGCTCTTGGGGAACTGGCTACGCTGGGGGATATTAGGACAGCACAACTCTTCTTT. Its protein product is CALGELATLGDIRTAQLFF.

The chain joins TRDV1 to TRDJ1, with D perhaps being TRDD2 or TRDD3 (5 bases each). The CDR3 consists of 15 residues. The ends were cut back, 4 bases at V and 11 bases at J, with 23 bases in the middle. Germline CDR1 is TSWWSYY and CDR2 is QGS. The CDR3 region is CALGGFPSYWRSLIF. CDR3 in DNA: TGTGCTCTTGGGGGGTTTCCTTCGTACTGGAGGAGTCTCATCTTT.

The rearrangement joins TRDV1 to TRDJ1; D perhaps matches TRDD3 (6 bases). Per the germline V gene, CDR1 is TSWWSYY and CDR2 is QGS. CDR3 size: 19 residues. V was cut by 4 bases and J by 2 bases, with 26 bases left in between. Here the CDR3 DNA reads TGTGCTCTTGGGGTGGCGATGTGGGAAGAGATACGGGGGACCGATAAACTCATCTTT. Its protein is CALGVAMWEEIRGTDKLIF.

This clone was seen only a few times. The chain employs TRDV1 and TRDJ1, with 10 positions matching TRDD3. This CDR3 spans 21 amino acids. The V segment lost 5 bases and the J segment 8 bases; nucleotides outside the gene matches: 29. The germline V gene has CDR1 TSWWSYY and CDR2 QGS. The CDR3 DNA reads TGTGCTCTTGGGTCTCCATCGAGGGTAGCCGCCCCACTGGGGGATTGGTCGAAACTCATCTTT. Protein sequence: CALGSPSRVAAPLGDWSKLIF.

V is TRDV1 and J is TRDJ1, with 8 bases lining up with TRDD3. V was pared by 0 bases and J by 0 bases, with 24 bases of the junction left unmatched. The V gene's germline CDR1 is TSWWSYY and CDR2 QGS. The CDR3 runs 23 residues. The CDR3 spells CALGELVPPTPHLLGVHTDKLIF. CDR3 coding DNA: TGTGCTCTTGGGGAACTTGTTCCCCCAACACCGCACCTACTGGGGGTCCACACCGATAAACTCATCTTT.

This clone was detected a few times. This sequence joins TRDV1 and TRDJ1, with 12 nucleotides matching TRDD3. V shed 3 bases and J 3 bases; nucleotides not matched to a gene: 23. This CDR3 spans 22 amino acids. The germline V gene encodes CDR1 TSWWSYY and CDR2 QGS. Written as DNA, the CDR3 is TGTGCTCTTGGGGAGTTACGGGAGACGGGGGCCTACTGGGGGATACCATCCGATAAACTCATCTTT. Amino acids: CALGELRETGAYWGIPSDKLIF.

This clone was observed a handful of times. The V gene is TRDV1, the J gene TRDJ2, with 13 bases fitting TRDD3. In germline, CDR1 is TSWWSYY, CDR2 QGS. The junction had 17 bases not matched to a gene; V was cut back by 1 base and J by 0 bases. The CDR3 runs to 23 residues. The CDR3 is CALGEPGGLPQTGGYALTAQLFF. CDR3 DNA: TGTGCTCTTGGGGAACCTGGCGGCCTTCCTCAGACTGGGGGATACGCTTTGACAGCACAACTCTTCTTT.

The chain couples TRDV1 to TRDJ1; TRDD3 might be the D (5 bases). Germline lookup yields CDR1 TSWWSYY and CDR2 QGS. The CDR3 is 17 residues long. V gave up 1 base and J gave up 0 bases, with 15 bases separating them. Here the CDR3 reads CALGEHTGTDHTDKLIF. For the CDR3, the DNA is TGTGCTCTTGGGGAACATACGGGGACGGACCACACCGATAAACTCATCTTT.

The chain uses TRDV1 and TRDJ1; 8 bases are shared with TRDD3. Trimming at V came to 2 bases and at J to 2 bases, leaving 16 bases not matched to a gene. The CDR3 runs 19 residues. Per the germline V gene, CDR1 is TSWWSYY and CDR2 is QGS. The CDR3 nucleotides are TGTGCTCTTGGGGAAGCTGTTTGTCTGGGGGACCACAAGACCGATAAACTCATCTTT. This encodes CALGEAVCLGDHKTDKLIF.

The chain combines TRDV1 with TRDJ1; 10 positions match TRDD3. The CDR3 covers 18 residues. From germline, CDR1 is TSWWSYY and CDR2 QGS. The V segment lost 2 bases and the J segment 8 bases; nucleotides outside the gene matches: 17. The CDR3 DNA follows: TGTGCTCTTGGGGAAGGCCTACGGGGGATACGCAGAAGGTTGAAACTCATCTTT. Translating it yields CALGEGLRGIRRRLKLIF.

V usage is TRDV1 and J usage is TRDJ1; TRDD3 matches at 8 bases. V shed 6 bases, J shed 3 bases, and the junction held 15 bases outside the gene matches. Germline CDR1 reads TSWWSYY; CDR2 reads QGS. The CDR3 spans 17 residues. CDR3 protein: CALGALRDWGLADKLIF. DNA of the CDR3: TGTGCTCTTGGAGCACTACGTGACTGGGGGCTCGCCGATAAACTCATCTTT.